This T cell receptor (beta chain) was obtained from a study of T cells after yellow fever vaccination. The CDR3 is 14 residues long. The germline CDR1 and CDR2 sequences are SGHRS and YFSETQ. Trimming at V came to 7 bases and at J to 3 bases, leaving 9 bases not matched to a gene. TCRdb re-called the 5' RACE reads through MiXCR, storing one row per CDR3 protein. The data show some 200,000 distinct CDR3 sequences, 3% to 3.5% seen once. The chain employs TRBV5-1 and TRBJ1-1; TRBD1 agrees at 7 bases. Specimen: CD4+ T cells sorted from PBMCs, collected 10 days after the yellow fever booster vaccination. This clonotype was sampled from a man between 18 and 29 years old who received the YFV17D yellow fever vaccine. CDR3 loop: CASATGTVYTEAFF. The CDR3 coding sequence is TGCGCCAGCGCGACCGGGACAGTCTACACTGAAGCTTTCTTT.